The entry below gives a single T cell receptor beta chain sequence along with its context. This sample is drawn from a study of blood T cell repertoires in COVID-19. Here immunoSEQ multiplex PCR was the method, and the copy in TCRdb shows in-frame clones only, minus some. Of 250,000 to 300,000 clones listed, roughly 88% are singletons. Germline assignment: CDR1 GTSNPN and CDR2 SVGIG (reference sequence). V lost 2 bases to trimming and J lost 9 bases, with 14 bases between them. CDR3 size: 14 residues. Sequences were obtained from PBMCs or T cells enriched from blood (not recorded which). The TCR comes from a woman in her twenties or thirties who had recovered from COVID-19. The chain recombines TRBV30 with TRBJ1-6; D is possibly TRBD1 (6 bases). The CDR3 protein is CAWSHLGAPSPLHF. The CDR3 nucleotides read TGTGCCTGGAGTCACTTGGGGGCGCCTTCACCCCTCCACTTT.